This T cell receptor (beta chain) was sequenced for a study of blood T cells in healthy people across ages. The CDR3 loop spans 14 amino acids. The V gene lost 2 bases and the J gene lost 3 bases, with 11 bases spanning the gap. Germline assignment: CDR1 MNHNS and CDR2 SASEGT. Primed by a sample-barcoded 5' primer and a J-beta primer mix, a second PCR proceeded for about 6 to 12 cycles. A single record per CDR3 protein comes from TCRdb applying MiXCR to the 5' RACE reads. Of approximately 800,000 distinct CDR3 sequences listed, approximately 55% are singletons. Sequencing used blood. This chain joins TRBV6-1 and TRBJ2-7; D is unclear. This TCR derives from an elderly man in good health. Here the CDR3 reads CASSERGQSYEQYF. The CDR3 DNA reads TGTGCCAGCAGTGAACGTGGTCAGAGCTACGAGCAGTACTTC.